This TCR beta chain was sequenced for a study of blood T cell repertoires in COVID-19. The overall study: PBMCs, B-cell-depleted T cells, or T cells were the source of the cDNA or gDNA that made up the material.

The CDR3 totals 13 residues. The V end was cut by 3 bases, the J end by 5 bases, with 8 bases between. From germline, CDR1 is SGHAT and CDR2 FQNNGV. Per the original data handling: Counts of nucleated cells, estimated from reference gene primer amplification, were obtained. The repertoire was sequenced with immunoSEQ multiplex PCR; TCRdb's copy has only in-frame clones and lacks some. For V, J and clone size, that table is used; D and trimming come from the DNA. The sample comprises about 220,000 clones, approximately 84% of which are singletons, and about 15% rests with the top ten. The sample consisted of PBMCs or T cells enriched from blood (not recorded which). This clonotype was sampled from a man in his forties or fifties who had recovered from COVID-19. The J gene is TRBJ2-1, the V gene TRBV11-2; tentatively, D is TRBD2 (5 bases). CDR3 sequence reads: CASSFGSHNEQFF. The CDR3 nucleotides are TGTGCCAGCAGCTTTGGGAGTCACAATGAGCAGTTCTTC.